This T cell receptor beta chain appears in the sequencing data of a study of cytomegalovirus exposure and HLA in healthy donors. Across the study: The 120 or so validation repertoires used a platform that matched the one used for the approximately 670 first-cohort repertoires, as a later analysis reported.

This clone was seen just once. What it recognizes is unknown. Overall study results and limits: Through in vitro validation, a few CMV-associated chains were shown to be specific for CMV antigens. Cytomegalovirus-associated status was assigned to about 150 TCR beta chains.

Repertoires were generated with immunoSEQ multiplex PCR, while TCRdb's copy carries only in-frame clones and drops some. The data hold 150,000 to 200,000 clones, with about 89% observed a single time. V lost 3 bases, J lost 2 bases, and 8 bases lay in between. CDR1 is MDHEN and CDR2 is SYDVKM in the germline V gene. CDR3 length: 13 amino acids. This TCR derives from a man aged 18 to 29 in good health and CMV-seropositive. The sequenced material came from PBMCs. The chain links TRBV28 to TRBJ2-7, with TRBD2 as a possible D gene (6 bases). The CDR3 region has the DNA TGTGCCAGCAGTTTGGAGGGTACCTACGAGCAGTACTTC. Protein sequence: CASSLEGTYEQYF.